This T cell receptor (beta chain) was identified in a study of tumor and adjacent non-tumor tissue in lung cancer. Study at large: Histology: about twelve adenocarcinoma, a couple of squamous cell carcinoma, 1 small cell lung cancer. Study-wide results and caveats: TCR diversity was significantly greater in tumor than normal lung tissue.

This sample's RNA came from whole unsorted tissue. A modified ARM-PCR protocol with three rounds of nested PCR amplified TCRbeta. TCRdb re-called the multiplex PCR reads with MiXCR, one entry per CDR3 protein. This table holds more than 95,000 distinct CDR3 sequences, about 66% found once. This clonotype was detected ten times or more. The target antigen is unknown. The CDR3 loop spans 13 amino acids. CDR1 is SQVTM and CDR2 is ANQGSEA in the germline V gene. Trimming removed 6 bases at V and 11 bases at J, with 22 bases between. The source material was lung tumor tissue. The chain couples TRBV29-1 to TRBJ1-2; D is possibly TRBD1 (6 bases). The sequence came from a man under 40 with non-small cell lung cancer. CDR3 DNA: TGCAGCGTCGGAGACGTCAGGGGAGGGATTTACACCTTC. Its translation: CSVGDVRGGIYTF.